Presented here are 14 T cell receptor beta chains from one specimen sequenced in a study of blood T cell repertoires in COVID-19. The assay was immunoSEQ multiplex PCR, and TCRdb's table has in-frame clones only and misses some. The repertoire holds roughly 230,000 clones, with about 82% as singletons. Sequenced material: peripheral blood. Receptor source: a man aged 50-60 years with COVID-19, enrolled during active disease.

This clone was picked up one time. V usage is TRBV9 and J usage is TRBJ2-7; 8 bases fit TRBD1. CDR1 and CDR2 from the germline V gene are SGDLS and YYNGEE. The V and J ends lost 4 bases and 0 bases, in that order; junction bases with no gene match: 18. The CDR3 is 19 residues long. CDR3 protein: CASSPTRDRTGGTSYEQYF. The DNA for the CDR3 is TGTGCCAGCAGCCCAACAAGGGACAGGACAGGCGGTACCTCCTACGAGCAGTACTTC.

The rearrangement uses TRBV4-1 and TRBJ2-7, with a possible D match to TRBD2 (6 bases). CDR3 length: 16 residues. The germline gives CDR1 MGHRA, CDR2 YSYEKL. V was clipped by 1 base and J by 2 bases, with 15 bases between them. In nucleotides, the CDR3 is TGCGCCAGCAGCCAAGGGGGGGTAGTCGGGACCTACGAGCAGTACTTC. This encodes CASSQGGVVGTYEQYF.

This chain joins TRBV27 and TRBJ1-5; 8 bases map to TRBD1. The V gene end was trimmed by 2 bases and the J gene end by 5 bases; junction bases not matched to a gene: 2. Germline V lookup: CDR1 MNHEY, CDR2 SMNVEV (reference sequence). The CDR3 loop spans 14 amino acids. CDR3 amino acids: CASSLQGAHQPQHF. CDR3 DNA sequence: TGTGCCAGCAGTTTACAGGGGGCGCATCAGCCCCAGCATTTT.

This sequence joins TRBV6-5 and TRBJ2-3; D might be TRBD1 (6 bases). The CDR3 contains 16 residues. Germline V lookup: CDR1 MNHEY, CDR2 SVGAGI. With 0 bases removed from V and 0 bases from J, the gap between germline ends came to 10 bases. As DNA, the CDR3 is TGTGCCAGCAGTTACTCGGGGGCTGCTAGCACAGATACGCAGTATTTT. Translated: CASSYSGAASTDTQYF.

This clone was detected only a few times. The chain joins TRBV11-2 to TRBJ1-2; tentative D call: TRBD1 (5 bases). This CDR3 is built from 18 residues. CDR1 and CDR2 (germline): SGHAT, FQNNGV. The V gene lost 0 bases and the J gene lost 8 bases, with 25 bases spanning the gap. CDR3 DNA sequence: TGTGCCAGCAGCTTAGATCTCGACAGAACCCCCTCAGACGTAGGCTACACCTTC. This encodes CASSLDLDRTPSDVGYTF.

V gene TRBV5-8 combines with J gene TRBJ2-2, with TRBD1 matching 9 bases. The germline gives CDR1 SGHTS, CDR2 YDEGEE. V was pared by 4 bases and J by 7 bases, with 8 bases of the junction left unmatched. This CDR3 region has 15 residues. Here the CDR3 DNA reads TGTGCCAGCAGCAAGAGTTCGGGACAGGGCGGGGAGCTGTTTTTT. Encoded protein: CASSKSSGQGGELFF.

The chain joins TRBV4-1 to TRBJ1-4, with TRBD1 matching 8 bases. Germline V CDR1 and CDR2: MGHRA, YSYEKL. Trimming took 0 bases from V and 0 from J; bases not matched to a gene: 9. There are 19 residues in the CDR3. The CDR3, as DNA: TGCGCCAGCAGCCAAGATCAGGGGGCTAAGAGACCAACTAATGAAAAACTGTTTTTT. Residues: CASSQDQGAKRPTNEKLFF.

The chain employs TRBV5-1 and TRBJ2-1; 10 bases match TRBD1. V trimming: 7 bases; J trimming: 9 bases; junction bases outside the gene matches: 13. CDR3 length equals 15 residues. Germline loops: CDR1 SGHRS, CDR2 YFSETQ. CDR3: CASYTGTGEPGEQFF. The CDR3 DNA reads as TGCGCCAGCTATACCGGGACAGGGGAACCAGGTGAGCAGTTCTTC.

This chain joins TRBV19 and TRBJ2-3; 15 bases map to TRBD2. Trimming at V came to 9 bases and at J to 5 bases, leaving 6 bases not matched to a gene. The CDR3 spans 15 residues. Germline V gives CDR1 LNHDA, CDR2 SQIVND (reference sequence). The CDR3 DNA follows: TGTGCCAGCCGGACTAGCGGGGGGGCAGTAGATACGCAGTATTTT. Its protein product is CASRTSGGAVDTQYF.

The chain couples TRBV7-9 to TRBJ2-7; maybe TRBD1 (6 bases). V was trimmed by 0 bases and J by 0 bases, leaving 21 bases between them. CDR3 size: 19 residues. Germline CDR1 SEHNR, CDR2 FQNEAQ (reference sequence). CDR3 coding DNA: TGTGCCAGCAGCTTAGCAGGGGGTCGCAAGGGGGAAAGCTCCTACGAGCAGTACTTC. As protein: CASSLAGGRKGESSYEQYF.

The V and J genes are TRBV6-4 and TRBJ2-1; 7 nucleotides line up with TRBD2. Germline CDR1 and CDR2: MRHNA and SNTAGT. This CDR3 is built from 13 residues. Losses at the gene ends were 5 bases for V and 9 bases for J; bases not matched to a gene: 7. In DNA form, the CDR3 reads TGTGCCAGCAGTCAGCGGGACCTAAGTGAGCAGTTCTTC. Residues: CASSQRDLSEQFF.

The genes are TRBV7-8 and TRBJ2-5; the D gene is possibly TRBD1 (5 bases). Germline CDR1 is SGHVS and CDR2 is FQNEAQ. V shed 1 base and J shed 4 bases, with 7 bases lying between them. The CDR3 length is 13 residues. For the CDR3, the DNA is TGTGCCAGCAGCTTAGAAGGGGTAGAGACCCAGTACTTC. Protein product: CASSLEGVETQYF.

In its sample, this clone was seen once. The chain is built from TRBV19 and TRBJ2-1; 11 nucleotides align to TRBD2. CDR1 and CDR2 (germline): LNHDA, SQIVND (reference sequence). The CDR3 loop spans 17 amino acids. J was trimmed by 7 bases and V by 5 bases; bases with no gene match: 13. The chain's CDR3 is CASSFQDSGLAGNEQFF. DNA for the CDR3: TGTGCCAGTAGTTTCCAGGACAGCGGACTAGCGGGTAATGAGCAGTTCTTC.

This chain joins TRBV2 and TRBJ2-7, with a tentative D call TRBD2 (5 bases). Germline V lookup: CDR1 SNHLY, CDR2 FYNNEI. CDR3 length: 10 residues. Trimming stripped 6 bases from V and 6 bases from J, with 6 bases between. DNA of the CDR3: TGTGCCAGCAGAGGAGGCGAGCAGTACTTC. This sequence encodes CASRGGEQYF.